This T cell receptor beta chain was obtained from a study of T-cell reconstitution after alpha-beta-depleted transplantation in children. Preparation of the TCRbeta library involved a method that used unique molecular identifiers. MiXCR, applied by TCRdb to the PCR reads, yields one record per CDR3 protein. The sample lists 780,000 or so distinct CDR3 sequences; around 17% were seen once. The CDR3 spans 13 residues. From germline, CDR1 is SGHDT and CDR2 YYEEEE. V was trimmed by 4 bases and J by 7 bases, leaving 14 bases between them. This sequence was found in a male patient under 18 who had a stem cell transplant for acute lymphoblastic leukemia, so the T cells may come from the graft donor. This material consisted of PBMCs, mostly from graft donor cells, taken 360 days after TCRalphabeta/CD19-depleted stem cell transplant. The gene calls are TRBV5-6 and TRBJ1-2, with a possible D match to TRBD1 (5 bases). The CDR3 spells CASSVTGSSGYTF. Here the CDR3 DNA reads TGTGCCAGCAGCGTTACAGGATCGAGTGGCTACACCTTC.